These T cell receptor beta chains were read from a single sample in a study of T-cell reconstitution after alpha-beta-depleted transplantation in children. TCRdb independently ran MiXCR on the PCR reads; one entry per CDR3 protein. The sample carries 750,000 to 950,000 distinct CDR3 sequences, around 17% recorded once. This material consisted of PBMCs, mostly from graft donor cells, taken 360 days after TCRalphabeta/CD19-depleted stem cell transplant. The receptors originated from a male patient younger than 18 who had a stem cell transplant for acute lymphoblastic leukemia, so the T cells may come from the graft donor. Each CDR3 is given with its conserved first and last residue. D genes are given only for firm matches. The size field is filled for only some rows; it gives once, few, many or a size class.

clone size,J gene,V gene,D gene,CDR3 DNA,CDR3 protein
few,TRBJ2-5,TRBV6-5,TRBD2,TGTGCCAGCAGTGGCGCGGGAGCCCTCCAGTACTTC,CASSGAGALQYF
few,TRBJ2-5,TRBV5-1,NA,TGCGCCAGCAGATACTCCCCACAGCAAGAGACCCAGTACTTC,CASRYSPQQETQYF
many,TRBJ1-2,TRBV5-1,NA,TGCGCCAGCAGTAAAGACCTAGGCGGAATCTATGGCTACACCTTC,CASSKDLGGIYGYTF
few,TRBJ2-3,TRBV12-3/TRBV12-4,TRBD1,TGTGCCAGTCAGGGGGTGTCTTCCACAGATACGCAGTATTTT,CASQGVSSTDTQYF
few,TRBJ1-1,TRBV12-3/TRBV12-4,TRBD1,TGTGCCAGCAGGGCCGTAACAGGGGAGAACACTGAAGCTTTCTTT,CASRAVTGENTEAFF
NA,TRBJ2-2,TRBV29-1,NA,TGCAGCGTTGCGGAGAACACCGGGGAGCTGTTTTTT,CSVAENTGELFF
NA,TRBJ1-1,TRBV21-1,NA,TGTGCCAGCAGCCTCCGGACAGGGTTCACTGAAGCTTTCTTT,CASSLRTGFTEAFF
NA,TRBJ1-1,TRBV7-9,TRBD1,TGTGCCAGCAGCTCATCGCCGGGACAGATGAACACTGAAGCTTTCTTT,CASSSSPGQMNTEAFF
NA,TRBJ2-5,TRBV25-1,NA,TGTGCCAGCAGCGTGGGGGCGGTCGGTGAGACCCAGTACTTC,CASSVGAVGETQYF
few,TRBJ2-1,TRBV9,NA,TGTGCCAGCAGCTCACGACAGGCCCTAGCGGATCCAAGCTCCTACAATGAGCAGTTCTTC,CASSSRQALADPSSYNEQFF
few,TRBJ2-3,TRBV15,NA,TGTGCCACCAGCAGACCACTGGAGGGGAGTCGCGGCACAGATACGCAGTATTTT,CATSRPLEGSRGTDTQYF
NA,TRBJ2-3,TRBV15,TRBD2,TGTGCCACCAGCCCAGAAATTCCCCGGGATAGCGGGGGAACAGATACGCAGTATTTT,CATSPEIPRDSGGTDTQYF
few,TRBJ1-4,TRBV5-1,NA,TGCGCCAGCAGCTTGAACAGGCCCTCTAATGAAAAACTGTTTTTT,CASSLNRPSNEKLFF
few,TRBJ2-1,TRBV29-1,NA,TGCAGCGTTGAAGGAAACGGAAGTGAGCAGTTCTTC,CSVEGNGSEQFF
few,TRBJ2-1,TRBV7-9,NA,TGTGCCAGCAGCTTAGGTTACGGGAGCGCCTACAATGAGCAGTTCTTC,CASSLGYGSAYNEQFF
NA,TRBJ2-7,TRBV19,NA,TGTGCCAGTAGTCCTGGGTCCGCTTCCTACGAGCAGTACTTC,CASSPGSASYEQYF
NA,TRBJ2-7,TRBV5-1,NA,TGCGCCAGCAGTACTCAAGGCGGGCCCTACGAGCAGTACTTC,CASSTQGGPYEQYF
NA,TRBJ2-1,TRBV20-1,NA,TGCAGTGCCCCGGGACGATCCTACAATGAGCAGTTCTTC,CSAPGRSYNEQFF
NA,TRBJ2-1,TRBV11-1,TRBD2,TGTGCCAGCAGCTCCCCTCGGGCACAGGGACTAGCCTACAATGAGCAGTTCTTC,CASSSPRAQGLAYNEQFF
few,TRBJ2-5,TRBV29-1,NA,TGCAGCGTTGAGTTCGACGGACTCCAAGAGACCCAGTACTTC,CSVEFDGLQETQYF
few,TRBJ1-5,TRBV27,TRBD1,TGTGCCAGTTCCGGGACAGCCGGTATATATGGCAATCAGCCCCAGCATTTT,CASSGTAGIYGNQPQHF
few,TRBJ2-2,TRBV2,NA,TGTGCCAGCAGCTCGGCACTCGGGATGAACACCGGGGAGCTGTTTTTT,CASSSALGMNTGELFF
few,TRBJ2-1,TRBV4-1,TRBD1,TGCGCCAGCAGCCTCGACAGGGTTGAGCAGTTCTTC,CASSLDRVEQFF
NA,TRBJ1-1,TRBV20-1,NA,TGCAGTGCTCTAAACCCCACTGAAGCTTTCTTT,CSALNPTEAFF
few,TRBJ2-1,TRBV4-1,TRBD2,TGCGCCAGCAGCCCGCATAGCGGGACCCACAATGAGCAGTTCTTC,CASSPHSGTHNEQFF
NA,TRBJ2-7,TRBV12-3/TRBV12-4,NA,TGTGCCAGCAGTCCCCTGGGGTATTCCTACGAGCAGTACTTC,CASSPLGYSYEQYF
few,TRBJ2-3,TRBV19,NA,TGTGCCAGTGCGGGACAGCCCAGCACAGATACGCAGTATTTT,CASAGQPSTDTQYF